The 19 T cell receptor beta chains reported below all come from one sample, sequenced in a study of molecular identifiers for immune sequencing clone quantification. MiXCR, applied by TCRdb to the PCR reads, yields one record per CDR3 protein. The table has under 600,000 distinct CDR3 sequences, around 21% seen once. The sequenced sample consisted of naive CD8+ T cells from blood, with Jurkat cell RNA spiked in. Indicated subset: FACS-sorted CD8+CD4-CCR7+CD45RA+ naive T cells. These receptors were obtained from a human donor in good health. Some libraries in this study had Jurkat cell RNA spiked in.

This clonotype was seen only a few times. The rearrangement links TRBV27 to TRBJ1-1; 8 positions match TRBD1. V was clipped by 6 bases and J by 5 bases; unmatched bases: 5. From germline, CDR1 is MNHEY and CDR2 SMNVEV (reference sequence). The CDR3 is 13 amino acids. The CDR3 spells CASRQGASTEAFF. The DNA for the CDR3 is TGTGCCAGCAGGCAGGGGGCAAGTACTGAAGCTTTCTTT.

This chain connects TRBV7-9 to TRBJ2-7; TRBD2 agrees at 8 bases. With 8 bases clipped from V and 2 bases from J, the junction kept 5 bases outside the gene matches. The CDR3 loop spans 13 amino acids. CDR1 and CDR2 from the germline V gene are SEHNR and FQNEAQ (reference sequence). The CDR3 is CASRGGTAYEQYF. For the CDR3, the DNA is TGTGCCAGCCGCGGGGGGACCGCCTACGAGCAGTACTTC.

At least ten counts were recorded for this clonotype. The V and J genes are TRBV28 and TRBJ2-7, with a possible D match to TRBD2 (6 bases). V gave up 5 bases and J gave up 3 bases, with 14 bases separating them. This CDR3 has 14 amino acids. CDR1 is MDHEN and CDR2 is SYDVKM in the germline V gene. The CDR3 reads CASSRSAGSYEQYF. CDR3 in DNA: TGTGCCAGCAGTCGCAGTGCCGGGAGCTACGAGCAGTACTTC. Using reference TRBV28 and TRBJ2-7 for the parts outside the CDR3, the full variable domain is DVKVTQSSRYLVKRTGEKVFLECVQDMDHENMFWYRQDPGLGLRLIYFSYDVKMKEKGDIPEGYSVSREKKERFSLILESASTNQTSMYLCASSRSAGSYEQYFGPGTRLTVT.

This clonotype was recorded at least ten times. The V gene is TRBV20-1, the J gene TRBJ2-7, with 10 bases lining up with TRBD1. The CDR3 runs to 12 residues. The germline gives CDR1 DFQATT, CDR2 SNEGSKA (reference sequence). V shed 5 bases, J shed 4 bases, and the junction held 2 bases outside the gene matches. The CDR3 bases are TGCAGTGCTTGGGACAGGGGTTACGAGCAGTACTTC. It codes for CSAWDRGYEQYF.

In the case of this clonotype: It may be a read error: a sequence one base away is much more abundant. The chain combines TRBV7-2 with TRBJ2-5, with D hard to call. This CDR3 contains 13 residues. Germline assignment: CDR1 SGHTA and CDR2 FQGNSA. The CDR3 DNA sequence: TGTGCCAGCGGCTTATACTGGCAGGAGACCCAGTACTTC. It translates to CASGLYWQETQYF.

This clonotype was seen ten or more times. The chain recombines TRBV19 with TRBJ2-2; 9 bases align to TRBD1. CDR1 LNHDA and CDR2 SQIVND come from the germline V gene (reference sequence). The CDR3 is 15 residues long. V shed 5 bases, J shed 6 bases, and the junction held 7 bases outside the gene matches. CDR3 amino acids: CASSVWGQGAGELFF. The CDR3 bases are TGTGCCAGTAGTGTATGGGGACAGGGTGCCGGGGAGCTGTTTTTT.

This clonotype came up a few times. The CDR3 DNA follows: TGTGCCAGCAGCTCCGGGACAGAGACTAGCACAGATACGCAGTATTTT. As protein: CASSSGTETSTDTQYF. J is TRBJ2-3 and V is TRBV11-3, with 7 bases matching TRBD1. Trimming cost V 4 bases and J 0 bases; bases outside gene matches: 7. The CDR3 contains 16 residues. Germline V gene data show CDR1 as SGHNT and CDR2 as YENEEA.

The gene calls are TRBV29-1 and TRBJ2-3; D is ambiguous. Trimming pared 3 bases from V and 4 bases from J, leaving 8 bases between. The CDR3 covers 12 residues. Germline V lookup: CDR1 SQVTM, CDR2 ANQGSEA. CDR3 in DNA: TGCAGCGTTGACGGCCTTCCAGATACGCAGTATTTT. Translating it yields CSVDGLPDTQYF.

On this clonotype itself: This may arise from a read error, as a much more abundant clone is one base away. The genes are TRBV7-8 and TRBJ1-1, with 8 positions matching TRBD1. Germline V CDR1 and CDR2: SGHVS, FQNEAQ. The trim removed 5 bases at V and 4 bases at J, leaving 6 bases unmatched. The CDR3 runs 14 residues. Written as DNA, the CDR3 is TGTGCCAGCAGCACGGGACAGGATGGCACTGAAGCTTTCTTT. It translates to CASSTGQDGTEAFF.

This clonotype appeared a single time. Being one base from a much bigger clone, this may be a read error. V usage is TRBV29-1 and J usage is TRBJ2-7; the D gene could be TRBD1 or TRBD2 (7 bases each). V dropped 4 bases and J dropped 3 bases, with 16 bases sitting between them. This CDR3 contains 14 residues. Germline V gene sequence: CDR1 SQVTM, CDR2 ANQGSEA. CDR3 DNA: TGCAGCGTTGTCGGGGGGCAGGGGGGCTACGAGCAGTACTTC. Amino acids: CSVVGGQGGYEQYF.

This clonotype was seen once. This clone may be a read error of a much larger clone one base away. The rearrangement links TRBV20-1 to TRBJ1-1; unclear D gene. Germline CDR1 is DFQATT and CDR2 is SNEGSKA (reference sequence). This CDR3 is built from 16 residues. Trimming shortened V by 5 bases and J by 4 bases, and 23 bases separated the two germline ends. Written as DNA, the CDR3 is TGCAGTGCTGAAAGATTATCGGGTTCGGGGTTCACTGAAGCTTTCTTT. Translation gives CSAERLSGSGFTEAFF.

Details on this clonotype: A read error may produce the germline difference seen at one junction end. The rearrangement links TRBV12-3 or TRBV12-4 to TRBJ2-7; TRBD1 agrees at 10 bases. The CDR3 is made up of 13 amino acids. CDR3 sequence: CATGQGPTYKQYF. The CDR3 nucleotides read TGTGCCACGGGACAGGGGCCCACCTACAAGCAGTACTTC.

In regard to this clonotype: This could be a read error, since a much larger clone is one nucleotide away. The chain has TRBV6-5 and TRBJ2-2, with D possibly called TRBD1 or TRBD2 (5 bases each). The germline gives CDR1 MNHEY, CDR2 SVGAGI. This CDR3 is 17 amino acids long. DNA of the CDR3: TGTGCCAGCACCCTGGGGCAGGTGTCGATCGAAACCGGGGAGCCGTTTTTT. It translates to CASTLGQVSIETGEPFF.

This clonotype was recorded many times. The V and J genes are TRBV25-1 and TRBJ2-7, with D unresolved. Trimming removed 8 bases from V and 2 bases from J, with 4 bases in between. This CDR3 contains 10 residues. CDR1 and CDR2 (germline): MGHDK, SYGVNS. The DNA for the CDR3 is TGTGCCAGCGGGACCTACGAGCAGTACTTC. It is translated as CASGTYEQYF.

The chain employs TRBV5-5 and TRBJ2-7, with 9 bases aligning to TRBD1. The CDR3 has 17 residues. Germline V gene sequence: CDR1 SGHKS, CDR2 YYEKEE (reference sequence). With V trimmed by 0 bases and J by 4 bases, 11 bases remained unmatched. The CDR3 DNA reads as TGTGCCAGCAGCTTGGGCCTCAACAGGGGGCACGGGTACGAGCAGTACTTC. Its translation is CASSLGLNRGHGYEQYF.

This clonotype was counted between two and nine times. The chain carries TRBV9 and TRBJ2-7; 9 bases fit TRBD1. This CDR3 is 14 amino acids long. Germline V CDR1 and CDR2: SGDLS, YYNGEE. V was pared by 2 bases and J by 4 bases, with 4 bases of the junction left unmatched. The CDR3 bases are TGTGCCAGCAGCGTGGGACAGGGCGGATACGAGCAGTACTTC. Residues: CASSVGQGGYEQYF.

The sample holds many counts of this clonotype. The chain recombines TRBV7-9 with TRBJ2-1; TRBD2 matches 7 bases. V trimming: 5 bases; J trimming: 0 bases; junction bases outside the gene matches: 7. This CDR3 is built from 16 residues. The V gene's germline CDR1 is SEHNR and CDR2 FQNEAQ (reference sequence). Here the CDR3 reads CASSPTGGSSYNEQFF. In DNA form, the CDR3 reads TGTGCCAGCAGCCCGACGGGGGGTAGCTCCTACAATGAGCAGTTCTTC. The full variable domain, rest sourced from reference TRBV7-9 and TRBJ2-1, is DTGVSQNPRHKITKRGQNVTFRCDPISEHNRLYWYRQTLGQGPEFLTYFQNEAQLEKSRLLSDRFSAERPKGSFSTLEIQRTEQGDSAMYLCASSPTGGSSYNEQFFGPGTRLTVL.

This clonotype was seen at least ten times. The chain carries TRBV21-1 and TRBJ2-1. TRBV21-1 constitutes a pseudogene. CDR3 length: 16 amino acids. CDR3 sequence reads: CASSQNVRLHYNEQFF. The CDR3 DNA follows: TGTGCCAGCAGCCAAAACGTCCGTCTGCACTACAATGAGCAGTTCTTC.

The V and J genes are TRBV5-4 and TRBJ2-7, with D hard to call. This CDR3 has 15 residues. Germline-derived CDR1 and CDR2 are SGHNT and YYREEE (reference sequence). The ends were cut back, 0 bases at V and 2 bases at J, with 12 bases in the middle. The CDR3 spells CASSLVGPGTYEQYF. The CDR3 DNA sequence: TGTGCCAGCAGCTTGGTTGGGCCCGGTACCTACGAGCAGTACTTC.